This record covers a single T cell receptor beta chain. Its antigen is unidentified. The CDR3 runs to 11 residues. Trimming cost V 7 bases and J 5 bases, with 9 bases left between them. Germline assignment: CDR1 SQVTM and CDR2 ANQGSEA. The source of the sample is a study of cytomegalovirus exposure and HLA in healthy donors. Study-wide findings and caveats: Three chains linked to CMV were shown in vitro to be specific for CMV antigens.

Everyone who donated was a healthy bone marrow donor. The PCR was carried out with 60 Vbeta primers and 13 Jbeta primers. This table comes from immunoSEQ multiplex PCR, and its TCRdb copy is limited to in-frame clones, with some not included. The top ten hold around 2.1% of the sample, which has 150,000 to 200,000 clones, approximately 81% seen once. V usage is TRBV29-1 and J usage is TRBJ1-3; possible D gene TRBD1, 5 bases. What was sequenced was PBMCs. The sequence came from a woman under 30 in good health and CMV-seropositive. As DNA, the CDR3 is TGCAGCGAACAGGAGAGAAACACCATATATTTT. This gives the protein CSEQERNTIYF.